The 32 T cell receptor beta chains reported below all come from one sample, sequenced in a study of OX40 agonist ivuxolimab in advanced cancers. Repertoires were generated with immunoSEQ multiplex PCR, while TCRdb's copy carries only in-frame clones and drops some. The sample carries tens of thousands of clones, around 88% recorded once. The material sequenced was CD4+ or CD8+ T cells sorted from blood, taken in a trial of the OX40 agonist ivuxolimab. These receptors were obtained from an adult with an advanced solid tumor such as melanoma, head and neck, liver or kidney cancer.

The chain's CDR3 is CASSQGGELFF. DNA of the CDR3: TGCGCCAGCAGCCAAGGCGGGGAGCTGTTTTTT. The chain carries TRBV4-1 and TRBJ2-2; D uncertain. Germline CDR1 is MGHRA and CDR2 is YSYEKL. The CDR3 extends over 11 amino acids. Between the trimmed V and J ends, which lost 1 base and 7 bases, there was a span of 1 base.

The genes are TRBV28 and TRBJ2-7; 13 bases map to TRBD2. CDR3 length equals 17 residues. CDR1 and CDR2 from the germline V gene are MDHEN and SYDVKM. V lost 8 bases, J lost 5 bases, and 15 bases stayed unmatched. CDR3: CASYASGGLAGKDEQYF. CDR3 nucleotides: TGTGCCAGCTACGCATCCGGGGGACTAGCGGGAAAGGACGAGCAGTACTTC.

This sequence joins TRBV2 and TRBJ1-5; TRBD1 matches at 7 bases. Germline lookup yields CDR1 SNHLY and CDR2 FYNNEI. The CDR3 extends over 13 amino acids. Losses at the gene ends were 4 bases for V and 5 bases for J; bases not matched to a gene: 2. The CDR3 DNA sequence: TGTGCCAGCAGTGGGGACAGAGATCAGCCCCAGCATTTT. Its translation: CASSGDRDQPQHF.

J is TRBJ1-2 and V is TRBV11-3; possible D gene TRBD1, 6 bases. The CDR3 is made up of 16 amino acids. Germline loops: CDR1 SGHNT, CDR2 YENEEA. V gave up 5 bases and J gave up 3 bases, with 19 bases separating them. CDR3 in amino acids: CASSKTLGQLDYGYTF. The CDR3 DNA sequence: TGTGCCAGCAGCAAGACACTAGGACAGTTGGACTATGGCTACACCTTC. Full variable domain (missing parts from reference TRBV11-3 and TRBJ1-2): EAGVVQSPRYKIIEKKQPVAFWCNPISGHNTLYWYLQNLGQGPELLIRYENEEAVDDSQLPKDRFSAERLKGVDSTLKIQPAELGDSAVYLCASSKTLGQLDYGYTFGSGTRLTVV.

This chain uses TRBV18 with TRBJ1-5; 8 bases align to TRBD1. V lost 5 bases, J lost 0 bases, and 12 bases stayed unmatched. Germline CDR1 and CDR2: KGHSH and LQKENI. The CDR3 is 18 residues long. The CDR3: CASSTGTGLSFSNQPQHF. CDR3 coding DNA: TGTGCCAGCTCAACCGGGACAGGACTCTCCTTTAGCAATCAGCCCCAGCATTTT.

V usage is TRBV20-1 and J usage is TRBJ2-3, with unresolved D. Germline CDR1 and CDR2: DFQATT and SNEGSKA (reference sequence). The CDR3 loop spans 11 amino acids. The V end lost 8 bases, the J end lost 11 bases, and 17 bases lay between the germline ends. The CDR3 reads CSPPPGVMQYF. The CDR3 DNA sequence: TGCAGTCCTCCACCTGGGGTAATGCAGTATTTT.

This sequence joins TRBV2 and TRBJ2-2; D gene unclear. In germline, CDR1 is SNHLY, CDR2 FYNNEI. V was shortened by 9 bases and J by 5 bases, with 7 bases between the two germline ends. The CDR3 is made up of 11 amino acids. The CDR3 is CARRRTGELFF. Written as DNA, the CDR3 is TGTGCCAGAAGGCGGACCGGGGAGCTGTTTTTT. Full variable domain (missing parts from reference TRBV2 and TRBJ2-2): EPEVTQTPSHQVTQMGQEVILRCVPISNHLYFYWYRQILGQKVEFLVSFYNNEISEKSEIFDDQFSVERPDGSNFTLKIRSTKLEDSAMYFCARRRTGELFFGEGSRLTVL.

CDR3 in DNA: TGTGCCAGCAGCTGGTATAGCGGGAGGCCCTACGAGCAGTACTTC. Protein sequence: CASSWYSGRPYEQYF. This chain connects TRBV7-3 to TRBJ2-7, with 10 positions matching TRBD2. The CDR3 has 15 amino acids. The ends lost 4 bases at V and 2 bases at J; junction bases unmatched: 5. Germline lookup yields CDR1 SGHTA and CDR2 FQGTGA.

The chain uses TRBV4-1 and TRBJ2-5, with 7 bases lining up with TRBD2. CDR3 length equals 16 residues. CDR1 and CDR2 (germline): MGHRA, YSYEKL. V was pared by 1 base and J by 7 bases, with 12 bases of the junction left unmatched. The CDR3 sequence is CASSQVLVLGRATQYF. As DNA, the CDR3 is TGCGCCAGCAGCCAAGTATTAGTACTAGGGAGGGCGACCCAGTACTTC.

With respect to this clone: The junction departs from the called germline gene at one end, perhaps through a read error. The V call is TRBV28, the J call TRBJ2-7; tentative D call: TRBD2 (7 bases). The CDR3 contains 13 residues. Germline CDR1 reads MDHEN; CDR2 reads SYDVKM. The CDR3 nucleotides are TGTGCCAGCAGACCGGGGGGCTCCTATGAGCAGTACTTC. It yields the protein CASRPGGSYEQYF. Variable domain in full (rest from reference TRBV28 and TRBJ2-7): DVKVTQSSRYLVKRTGEKVFLECVQDMDHENMFWYRQDPGLGLRLIYFSYDVKMKEKGDIPEGYSVSREKKERFSLILESASTNQTSMYLCASRPGGSYEQYFGPGTRLTVT.

V usage is TRBV27 and J usage is TRBJ2-1; 11 bases are shared with TRBD2. Per germline, CDR1 MNHEY and CDR2 SMNVEV (reference sequence). This CDR3 region has 18 residues. V dropped 4 bases and J dropped 0; count of bases not matched to a gene: 8. CDR3 sequence: CASSSRLAGTGSYNEQFF. For the CDR3, the DNA is TGTGCCAGCAGTTCCAGACTAGCGGGAACCGGCTCCTACAATGAGCAGTTCTTC.

This clone was detected a few times. Different DNA sequences within this sample yield the same CDR3. This sequence joins TRBV7-8 and TRBJ1-1, with D tentatively TRBD1 (6 bases). Germline V gene lookup returns CDR1 SGHVS and CDR2 FQNEAQ. The CDR3 extends over 14 amino acids. The germline V and J ends were trimmed by 5 bases and 1 base, with 11 bases remaining between them. DNA of the CDR3: TGTGCCAGCAGCACCCAGGGGACGAACACTGAAGCTTTCTTT. Its protein product is CASSTQGTNTEAFF.

This chain uses TRBV6-6 with TRBJ2-7; D remains unclear. CDR1 MNHNY and CDR2 SVGAGI come from the germline V gene (reference sequence). This CDR3 contains 15 residues. Trimming left V 2 bases short and J 3 bases short, with 14 bases between. CDR3 sequence reads: CASSYPPDRHYEQYF. The DNA for the CDR3 is TGTGCCAGCAGTTACCCCCCGGACCGACACTACGAGCAGTACTTC.

The chain has TRBV5-5 and TRBJ1-5; TRBD1 matches at 8 bases. The V and J ends lost 4 bases and 7 bases, in that order; junction bases with no gene match: 7. The germline V gene has CDR1 SGHKS and CDR2 YYEKEE (reference sequence). This CDR3 is built from 14 residues. The CDR3 region has the DNA TGTGCCAGCAGCCATGGACAGGGAAGACAGCCCCAGCATTTT. Translating it yields CASSHGQGRQPQHF.

The sample holds one count of this clone. This sequence joins TRBV11-3 and TRBJ2-3; 7 nucleotides agree with TRBD1. Germline V lookup: CDR1 SGHNT, CDR2 YENEEA. The CDR3 extends over 15 amino acids. V lost 5 bases to trimming and J lost 0 bases; unmatched junction nucleotides: 5. CDR3 DNA sequence: TGTGCCAGCAGCGACAGGGACAGCAGCACAGATACGCAGTATTTT. It codes for CASSDRDSSTDTQYF.

V usage is TRBV11-2 and J usage is TRBJ2-2, with D hard to call. Deletions cut 5 bases from V and 2 bases from J, with 3 bases between. CDR1 is SGHAT, CDR2 FQNNGV, per germline. CDR3 length: 12 residues. CDR3 sequence reads: CASSLNTGELFF. The CDR3 nucleotides read TGTGCCAGCAGCCTTAACACCGGGGAGCTGTTTTTT.

The chain employs TRBV9 and TRBJ2-2; 9 nucleotides agree with TRBD2. Germline values: CDR1 SGDLS, CDR2 YYNGEE. Germline trimming cut 3 bases from V and 3 bases from J; bases unmatched to any gene: 12. CDR3 length: 18 residues. The CDR3 nucleotides are TGTGCCAGCAGCGGGCCTAGCGGGAAGCGAGCCGACACCGGGGAGCTGTTTTTT. Translation gives CASSGPSGKRADTGELFF.

In its sample, this clone was seen once. The genes are TRBV13 and TRBJ2-6; D is unresolved. The V end was cut by 2 bases, the J end by 1 base, with 9 bases between. Germline V CDR1 and CDR2: PRHDT, FYEKMQ (reference sequence). The CDR3 length is 16 residues. The CDR3 is CASSLLFSSGANVLTF. The CDR3 DNA sequence: TGTGCCAGCAGCTTATTGTTCAGTTCTGGGGCCAACGTCCTGACTTTC.

The chain is built from TRBV2 and TRBJ2-3; TRBD2 aligns across 8 bases. The V gene end was trimmed by 2 bases and the J gene end by 1 base; junction bases not matched to a gene: 5. Germline V CDR1 and CDR2: SNHLY, FYNNEI. This CDR3 is built from 16 residues. The CDR3 reads CASSELAGGRTDTQYF. CDR3 DNA sequence: TGTGCCAGCAGTGAATTGGCGGGAGGCCGCACAGATACGCAGTATTTT.

The rearrangement uses TRBV28 and TRBJ1-4; perhaps TRBD1 as D (5 bases). This CDR3 region has 16 residues. Germline V gene lookup returns CDR1 MDHEN and CDR2 SYDVKM. Trimming removed 6 bases from V and 4 bases from J, with 18 bases in between. CDR3 in amino acids: CASSLGVGRINEKLFF. Here the CDR3 DNA reads TGTGCCAGCAGCCTAGGCGTGGGACGGATTAATGAAAAACTGTTTTTT.

This clone was counted only a few times. The rearrangement joins TRBV11-3 to TRBJ2-3; 11 bases fit TRBD2. Germline V gives CDR1 SGHNT, CDR2 YENEEA. This CDR3 has 17 residues. Losses at the gene ends were 5 bases for V and 5 bases for J; bases not matched to a gene: 12. The CDR3 reads CASSPMGSGRAGDTQYF. The CDR3 region has the DNA TGTGCCAGCAGCCCTATGGGTAGCGGGAGGGCCGGAGATACGCAGTATTTT.

About this clone itself: The same CDR3 is also encoded by other DNA sequences in this sample. The rearrangement links TRBV30 to TRBJ1-2; TRBD1 is a possible D gene (6 bases). V gave up 5 bases and J gave up 5 bases, with 15 bases separating them. Germline CDR1 and CDR2: GTSNPN and SVGIG (reference sequence). This CDR3 is 13 amino acids long. The chain's CDR3 is CAWAPGHNYGYTF. The CDR3 coding sequence is TGTGCCTGGGCCCCGGGACACAATTATGGCTACACCTTC.

V gene TRBV12-1 combines with J gene TRBJ2-3; TRBD1, the table's D call, was not compared with the DNA. TRBV12-1 counts as a pseudogene. The CDR3 has 19 amino acids. CDR3 sequence (DNA): TGTGCCAGCAGCTTTTGGGAACTGACAGGGGGCAAGGGCACAGATACGCAGTATTTT. Its protein product is CASSFWELTGGKGTDTQYF.

V and J are TRBV27 and TRBJ2-1, with D perhaps given as TRBD1 or TRBD2 (5 bases each). This CDR3 is 14 amino acids long. CDR1 and CDR2 from the germline V gene are MNHEY and SMNVEV (reference sequence). CDR3 sequence reads: CATSNHGAHNEQFF. The DNA for the CDR3 is TGTGCTACCAGCAACCACGGGGCCCACAATGAGCAGTTCTTC.

Only one count was recorded for this clone. The V call is TRBV14, the J call TRBJ2-5, with 7 bases matching TRBD2. The CDR3 runs 14 residues. The germline V gene has CDR1 SGHDN and CDR2 FVKESK. After removal of 1 base from V and 4 bases from J, the junction contained 3 bases not matched to a gene. CDR3 nucleotides: TGTGCCAGCAGCCAAGGACTAGCAGGAGAGACCCAGTACTTC. It yields the protein CASSQGLAGETQYF.

This chain joins TRBV27 and TRBJ1-5, with D hard to call. CDR1 MNHEY and CDR2 SMNVEV come from the germline V gene (reference sequence). V gave up 3 bases and J gave up 4 bases, with 7 bases separating them. This CDR3 region has 13 residues. CDR3 in DNA: TGTGCCAGCAGTTTTCGGCGGAATCAGCCCCAGCATTTT. Amino acids: CASSFRRNQPQHF.

This clone appeared a single time. V and J are TRBV5-1 and TRBJ1-1; D uncertain. Germline V gives CDR1 SGHRS, CDR2 YFSETQ. The V end lost 1 base, the J end lost 1 base, and 8 bases lay between the germline ends. The CDR3 contains 14 residues. The CDR3 loop reads CASSLIGPNTEAFF. DNA for the CDR3: TGCGCCAGCAGCTTGATCGGACCGAACACTGAAGCTTTCTTT.

The V gene is TRBV5-1, the J gene TRBJ2-5; 9 positions agree with TRBD2. The DNA end is a closer match to TRBJ2-7, so the J assignment may be wrong. The germline gives CDR1 SGHRS, CDR2 YFSETQ. The CDR3 is 15 amino acids. The CDR3 sequence is CASSFRGRAENEQYF. DNA of the CDR3: TGCGCCAGCAGCTTCCGCGGGAGGGCCGAAAACGAGCAGTACTTC.

V gene TRBV5-1 combines with J gene TRBJ1-6, with TRBD1 identical over 7 bases. Per the germline V gene, CDR1 is SGHRS and CDR2 is YFSETQ. V trimming: 4 bases; J trimming: 6 bases; junction bases outside the gene matches: 4. This CDR3 contains 14 residues. In DNA form, the CDR3 reads TGCGCCAGCAGCCCTGGACAGGTTAATTCACCCCTCCACTTT. Protein sequence: CASSPGQVNSPLHF.

V and J are TRBV23-1 and TRBJ1-5; no clear D. TRBV23-1 is known as an ORF, though its function is uncertain. The V end lost 0 bases, the J end lost 8 bases, and 14 bases lay between the germline ends. The CDR3 length is 15 residues. DNA of the CDR3: TGCGCCAGCAGTCAATCTACTGACGGAGAAGAGCCCCAGCATTTT. Protein product: CASSQSTDGEEPQHF.

This chain uses TRBV19 with TRBJ1-5; D not certain. CDR1 is LNHDA and CDR2 is SQIVND in the germline V gene (reference sequence). There are 15 residues in the CDR3. Trimming stripped 3 bases from V and 3 bases from J, with 12 bases between. CDR3 protein: CASSIPWQNNQPQHF. Here the CDR3 DNA reads TGTGCCAGTAGTATCCCCTGGCAGAACAATCAGCCCCAGCATTTT.

The sample holds a few counts of this clone. V gene TRBV6-4 combines with J gene TRBJ2-3, with 7 bases identical to TRBD2. V dropped 5 bases and J dropped 1; count of bases not matched to a gene: 6. The CDR3 contains 15 residues. Germline values: CDR1 MRHNA, CDR2 SNTAGT. The CDR3 loop is CASSLIAGGTDTQYF. In nucleotides, the CDR3 is TGTGCCAGCAGTCTGATAGCGGGTGGCACAGATACGCAGTATTTT.